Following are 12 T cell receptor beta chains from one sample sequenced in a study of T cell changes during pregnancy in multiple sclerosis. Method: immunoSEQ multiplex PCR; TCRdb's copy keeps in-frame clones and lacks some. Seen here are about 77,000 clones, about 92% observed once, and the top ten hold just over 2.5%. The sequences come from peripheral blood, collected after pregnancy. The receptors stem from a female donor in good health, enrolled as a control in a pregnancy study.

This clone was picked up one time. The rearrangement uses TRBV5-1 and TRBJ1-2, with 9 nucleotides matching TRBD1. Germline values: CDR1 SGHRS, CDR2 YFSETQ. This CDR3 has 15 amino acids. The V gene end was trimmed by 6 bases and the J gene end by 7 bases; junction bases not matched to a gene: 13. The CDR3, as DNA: TGCGCCAGCAATCAAGCGGGACAGGGTATGGTTGGCTACACCTTC. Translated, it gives CASNQAGQGMVGYTF.

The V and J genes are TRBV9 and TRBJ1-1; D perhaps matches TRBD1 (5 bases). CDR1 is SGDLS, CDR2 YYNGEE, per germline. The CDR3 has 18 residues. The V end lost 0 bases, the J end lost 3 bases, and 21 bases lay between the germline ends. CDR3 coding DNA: TGTGCCAGCAGCGTAGGGCAGGGTTCCTCAGAAATTTACACTGAAGCTTTCTTT. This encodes CASSVGQGSSEIYTEAFF.

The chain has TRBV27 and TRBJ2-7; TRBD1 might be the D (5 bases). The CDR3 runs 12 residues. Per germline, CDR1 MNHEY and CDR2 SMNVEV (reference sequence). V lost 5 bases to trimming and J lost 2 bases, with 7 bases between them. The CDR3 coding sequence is TGTGCCAGCAGTACAGGTGCCTACGAGCAGTACTTC. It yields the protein CASSTGAYEQYF.

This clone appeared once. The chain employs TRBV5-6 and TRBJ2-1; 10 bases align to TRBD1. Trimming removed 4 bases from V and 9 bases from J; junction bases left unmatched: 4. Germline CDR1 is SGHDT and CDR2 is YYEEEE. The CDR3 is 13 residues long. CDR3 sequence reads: CASSKTGGVEQFF. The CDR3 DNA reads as TGTGCCAGCAGCAAGACAGGGGGCGTTGAGCAGTTCTTC.

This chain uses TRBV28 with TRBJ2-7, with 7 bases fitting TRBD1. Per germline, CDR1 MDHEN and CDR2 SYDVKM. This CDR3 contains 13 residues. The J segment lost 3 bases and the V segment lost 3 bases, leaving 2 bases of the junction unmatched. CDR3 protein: CASSFRDSYEQYF. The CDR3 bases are TGTGCCAGCAGTTTTAGGGACAGCTACGAGCAGTACTTC.

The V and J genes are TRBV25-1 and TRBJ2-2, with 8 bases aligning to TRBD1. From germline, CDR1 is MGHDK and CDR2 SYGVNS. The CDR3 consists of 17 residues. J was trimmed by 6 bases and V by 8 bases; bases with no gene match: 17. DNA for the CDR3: TGTGCCAGCCCTCTTGGACAGGGTCAGCCCCTCCCCGGGGAGCTGTTTTTT. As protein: CASPLGQGQPLPGELFF.

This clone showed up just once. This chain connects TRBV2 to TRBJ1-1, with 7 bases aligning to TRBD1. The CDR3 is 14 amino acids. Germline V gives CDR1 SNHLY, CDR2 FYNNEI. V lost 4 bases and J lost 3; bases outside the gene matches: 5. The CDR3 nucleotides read TGTGCCAGCAGTGGGATTCAGGGGGACACTGAAGCTTTCTTT. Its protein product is CASSGIQGDTEAFF.

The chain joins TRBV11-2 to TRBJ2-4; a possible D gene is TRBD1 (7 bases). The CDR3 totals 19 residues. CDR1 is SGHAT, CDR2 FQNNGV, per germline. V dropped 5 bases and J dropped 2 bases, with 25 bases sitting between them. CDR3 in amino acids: CASSLTSRGAERSKNIQYF. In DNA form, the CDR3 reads TGTGCCAGCAGCCTCACATCCAGGGGGGCCGAGAGGTCCAAAAACATTCAGTACTTC.

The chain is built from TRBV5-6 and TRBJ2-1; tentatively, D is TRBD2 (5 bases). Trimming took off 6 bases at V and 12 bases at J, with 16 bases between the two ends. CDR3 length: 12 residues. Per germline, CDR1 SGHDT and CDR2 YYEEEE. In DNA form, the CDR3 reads TGTGCCAGCACCACCCTGGCCGGAGGGCAGTTCTTC. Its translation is CASTTLAGGQFF.

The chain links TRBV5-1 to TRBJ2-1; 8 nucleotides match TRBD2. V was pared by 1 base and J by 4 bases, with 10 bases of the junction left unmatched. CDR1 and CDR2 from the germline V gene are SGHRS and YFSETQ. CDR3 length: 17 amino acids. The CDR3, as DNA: TGCGCCAGCAGCTTGCCCTTGGCGGGGGGACTTTACAATGAGCAGTTCTTC. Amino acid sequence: CASSLPLAGGLYNEQFF.

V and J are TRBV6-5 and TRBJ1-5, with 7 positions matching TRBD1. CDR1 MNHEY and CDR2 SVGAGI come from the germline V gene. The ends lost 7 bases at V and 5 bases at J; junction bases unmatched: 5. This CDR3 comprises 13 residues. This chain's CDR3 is CASKGTAHQPQHF. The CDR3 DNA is TGTGCCAGCAAGGGGACAGCACATCAGCCCCAGCATTTT.

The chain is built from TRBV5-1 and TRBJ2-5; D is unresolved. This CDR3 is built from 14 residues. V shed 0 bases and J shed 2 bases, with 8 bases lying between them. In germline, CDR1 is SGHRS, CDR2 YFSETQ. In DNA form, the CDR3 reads TGCGCCAGCAGCTTGGTATTTCAGCAAGAGACCCAGTACTTC. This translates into CASSLVFQQETQYF.